The following is a TCR beta chain sequence with its context. This sample is drawn from a study of radiotherapy plus CTLA-4 blockade in lung cancer. Patients with chemo-refractory metastatic non-small-cell lung cancer received focal radiation plus CTLA-4 blockade with ipilimumab. Trimming took off 5 bases at V and 4 bases at J, with 17 bases between the two ends. The germline CDR1 and CDR2 sequences are MNHEY and SVGAGI. There are 15 residues in the CDR3. Profiling relied on immunoSEQ multiplex PCR, and the TCRdb table lists in-frame clones only, not all of them. The sample carries 80,000 or so clones, 78% recorded once.

The sample was peripheral blood, taken from a patient treated with radiotherapy plus ipilimumab. This receptor was taken from a human donor with non-small cell lung cancer who had a partial response to radiotherapy plus ipilimumab. Some clones in this sample may be carry-over from other donors' samples. This sequence joins TRBV6-5 and TRBJ1-2; D may be TRBD1 (5 bases). CDR3 nucleotides: TGTGCCAGCAGTCCAATTCCTGTTGGGGCCTATGGCTACACCTTC. It specifies CASSPIPVGAYGYTF.